The clone carrying this TCR beta chain was seen just once. The record originates from a study of blood T cell repertoires in COVID-19. The wider study: T cells, B-cell-depleted T cells, or PBMCs supplied cDNA or gDNA.

Trimming left V 2 bases short and J 6 bases short, with 16 bases between. The CDR3 consists of 15 residues. CDR1 and CDR2 from the germline V gene are MNHEY and SVGAGI. As processed by the authors: Amplified reference gene primers provided the basis for estimating nucleated cell counts. TCRdb's copy holds only in-frame clones and misses some; the assay was immunoSEQ multiplex PCR. V and J calls and clone size come straight from that table; D and trimming were deduced from the DNA. The profile shows 70,000 to 95,000 clones, roughly 92% of them singletons. The chain employs TRBV6-5 and TRBJ1-1, with a possible D match to TRBD1 (5 bases). Specimen: peripheral blood. The TCR was taken from a woman aged 60-70 years with active COVID-19. The DNA for the CDR3 is TGTGCCAGCAGTTACGCCGGGGGGAGACGGGCTGAAGCTTTCTTT. Amino acids: CASSYAGGRRAEAFF.